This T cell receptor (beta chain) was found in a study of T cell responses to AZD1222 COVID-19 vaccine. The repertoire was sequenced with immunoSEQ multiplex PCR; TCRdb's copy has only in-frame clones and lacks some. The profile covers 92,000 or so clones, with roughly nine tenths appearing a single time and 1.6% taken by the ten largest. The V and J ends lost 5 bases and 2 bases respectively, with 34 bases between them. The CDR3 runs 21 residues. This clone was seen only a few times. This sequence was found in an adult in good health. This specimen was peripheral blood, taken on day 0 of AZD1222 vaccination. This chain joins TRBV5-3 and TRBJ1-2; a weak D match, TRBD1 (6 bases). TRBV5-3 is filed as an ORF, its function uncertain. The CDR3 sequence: CARRGGPRGLERAWLNYGYTF. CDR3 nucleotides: TGTGCCAGAAGGGGCGGGCCGAGGGGGTTGGAAAGGGCTTGGCTCAACTATGGCTACACCTTC.